This is a list of T cell receptor beta chains from one sample in a study of blood T cells in healthy people across ages. One entry per CDR3 protein, called by TCRdb with MiXCR from the 5' RACE reads. The sample lists 1,500,000 or so distinct CDR3 sequences; around 40% were seen once. What was sequenced was blood. The origin of the receptors is a woman aged 18-30 years in good health. CDR3s include the opening cysteine and the closing phenylalanine or tryptophan. D genes are given only for firm matches. Size tells how often a clone was seen (once, few, many) or the class of an expanded clone, and some rows leave it out.

d_call	v_call	j_call	clone_size	cdr3_nt	cdr3_aa
TRBD2	TRBV20-1	TRBJ2-1	NA	TGCAGTGCTAGGGCGACTAGCGGGAGCAATGAGCAGTTCTTC	CSARATSGSNEQFF
TRBD2	TRBV7-2	TRBJ2-1	NA	TGTGCCAGCAGCAACACGCTAGCGGGAGTTTTTAATGAGCAGTTCTTC	CASSNTLAGVFNEQFF
NA	TRBV9	TRBJ2-1	many	TGTGCCAGCAGCGTAGGGGGGCGGGATAATGAGCAGTTCTTC	CASSVGGRDNEQFF
TRBD1	TRBV11-2	TRBJ2-3	NA	TGTGCCAGCAGCGAATCGACAGGGATGGGCACAGATACGCAGTATTTT	CASSESTGMGTDTQYF
TRBD1	TRBV27	TRBJ2-3	NA	TGTGCCAGCAGCGACAGGGGGCTCCCAGATACGCAGTATTTT	CASSDRGLPDTQYF
TRBD1	TRBV7-2	TRBJ1-2	few	TGTGCCAGCAGCTTAGCGTTTATGGGACAGGGGAAGGCTGGCTACACCTTC	CASSLAFMGQGKAGYTF
NA	TRBV7-9	TRBJ1-2	NA	TGTGCCAGCAGCGCAAGACAGGACTACTATGGCTACACCTTC	CASSARQDYYGYTF
TRBD1	TRBV20-1	TRBJ2-1	NA	TGCAGTGCCAGGTTTACAGGGGCTAACAATGAGCAGTTCTTC	CSARFTGANNEQFF
NA	TRBV19	TRBJ2-1	few	TGTGCCAGTAGTATAGTAACTGAGGGGACCCTACAGTTCTTC	CASSIVTEGTLQFF
TRBD2	TRBV7-9	TRBJ2-1	few	TGTGCCAGCAGCTTAGTCCTAGCGGGGATTATCCATGAGCAGTTCTTC	CASSLVLAGIIHEQFF
TRBD2	TRBV6-2/TRBV6-3	TRBJ2-7	NA	TGTGCCAGCAGCCACCGGGACTACTACAATGAGCAGTACTTC	CASSHRDYYNEQYF
TRBD1	TRBV6-2/TRBV6-3	TRBJ1-6	NA	TGTGCCAGCAGTTTCGACCTCGGGACAGGGGATTCACCCCTCCACTTT	CASSFDLGTGDSPLHF
TRBD1	TRBV12-3/TRBV12-4	TRBJ1-2	few	TGTGCCAGCAGCCGGACAGGGGCCCAATCCTGGGGCTACACCTTC	CASSRTGAQSWGYTF
NA	TRBV5-1	TRBJ2-3	NA	TGCGCCAGCAGCTTGGCGGACGGAGATACGCAGTATTTT	CASSLADGDTQYF
NA	TRBV4-3	TRBJ2-2	NA	TGCGCCAGCAGCCAAGATCGCCTGATCGGGGAGCTGTTTTTT	CASSQDRLIGELFF
NA	TRBV5-1	TRBJ1-2	NA	TGCGCCAGCAGCCTTTCGATCAACTATGGCTACACCTTC	CASSLSINYGYTF
NA	TRBV5-1	TRBJ1-4	NA	TGCGCCAGCAGGAGCTCCAGTGAAAAACTGTTTTTT	CASRSSSEKLFF
NA	TRBV7-2	TRBJ1-2	NA	TGTGCCAGCAGCTTAGTTGCGGGAAGCAACTATGGCTACACCTTC	CASSLVAGSNYGYTF
NA	TRBV12-3/TRBV12-4	TRBJ2-2	NA	TGTGCCAGCAGTTTCAGGGTCGGGGGAACCGGGGAGCTGTTTTTT	CASSFRVGGTGELFF
NA	TRBV10-2	TRBJ1-4	many	TGCGCCAGCAGTGAGTTTGAAAAACTGTTTTTT	CASSEFEKLFF
NA	TRBV21-1	TRBJ2-7	NA	TGTGCCAGCAGCCAAGAACTACAGAACCCAAGCTCCTACGAGCAGTACTTC	CASSQELQNPSSYEQYF
NA	TRBV18	TRBJ1-1	NA	TGTGCCAGCTCACCGTCAATACAGACCATGAACACTGAAGCTTTCTTT	CASSPSIQTMNTEAFF
TRBD1	TRBV24-1	TRBJ2-5	NA	TGTGCCACCAGTGAAGGGGGCACAGAGACCCAGTACTTC	CATSEGGTETQYF
NA	TRBV2	TRBJ2-7	NA	TGTGCCAGCAGTGAGCTTAGGACCTACAATGAGCAGTACTTC	CASSELRTYNEQYF
NA	TRBV7-6	TRBJ2-2	NA	TGTGCCAGCATGGGATACACCGGGGAGCTGTTTTTT	CASMGYTGELFF
NA	TRBV6-1	TRBJ1-2	NA	TGTGCCAGCAGTGTCAGTTCGAGACAGAAATTCTATGGCTACACCTTC	CASSVSSRQKFYGYTF
TRBD1	TRBV11-2	TRBJ2-3	NA	TGTGCCAGTAGCTTAACGACAGGGTGGGGTTCAGATACGCAGTATTTT	CASSLTTGWGSDTQYF
NA	TRBV5-1	TRBJ2-3	NA	TGCGCCAGCAGCATGAGGCCCACAGATACGCAGTATTTT	CASSMRPTDTQYF
NA	TRBV12-3/TRBV12-4	TRBJ2-7	few	TGTGCCAGCAGCCCCAGGTTGGGCGATGAGCAGTACTTC	CASSPRLGDEQYF
NA	TRBV24-1	TRBJ2-4	many	TGTGCCACCAGTCGGAAAGGCGGAAACATTCAGTACTTC	CATSRKGGNIQYF
TRBD1	TRBV7-9	TRBJ1-1	NA	TGTGCCAGCATCGTGGGGACAGGGGCGCAAGGAAACACTGAAGCTTTCTTT	CASIVGTGAQGNTEAFF
TRBD2	TRBV20-1	TRBJ2-4	NA	TGCAGTGCTAGAGCTAGCGGGACGGGCAAAAACATTCAGTACTTC	CSARASGTGKNIQYF
TRBD2	TRBV5-1	TRBJ2-1	few	TGCGCCAGCGGACAAAGCGGGGGGATCTACAATGAGCAGTTCTTC	CASGQSGGIYNEQFF
NA	TRBV30	TRBJ2-7	NA	TGTGCCTGGAGATACCTCCGGGGGTACAATGAGCAGTACTTC	CAWRYLRGYNEQYF
NA	TRBV3-1	TRBJ2-7	NA	TGTGCCAGCAGCCAAGATGAAGGGCGCATGGAGTACTTC	CASSQDEGRMEYF
NA	TRBV29-1	TRBJ1-2	few	TGCAGCGGTGGGGGCGACAGTAACTATGGCTACACCTTC	CSGGGDSNYGYTF
NA	TRBV25-1	TRBJ1-2	NA	TGTGCCAGCAGTGAAAGTCGTGAATATCCTAGCTCTGGCTACACCTTC	CASSESREYPSSGYTF
NA	TRBV2	TRBJ1-2	few	TGTGCCAGCAGTGAGTCGAGGGTTACTAACTATGGCTACACCTTC	CASSESRVTNYGYTF
NA	TRBV12-3/TRBV12-4	TRBJ2-3	NA	TGTGCCAGCAGTTGGTGGGAGAGCACAGATACGCAGTATTTT	CASSWWESTDTQYF
NA	TRBV3-1	TRBJ2-3	few	TGTGCCAGCAGCCAGGGCGAGGGTTTGCGCGATACGCAGTATTTT	CASSQGEGLRDTQYF
NA	TRBV4-1	TRBJ2-3	NA	TGCGCCAGCAGCCTCGTCCGGGGCTCTAGCACAGATACGCAGTATTTT	CASSLVRGSSTDTQYF
NA	TRBV20-1	TRBJ2-5	NA	TGCAGTGCTAGAGTTAATTCCGGGACCCAGGGGACCCAGTACTTC	CSARVNSGTQGTQYF
NA	TRBV5-1	TRBJ2-7	few	TGCGCCAGCAGCGCGGCGGCCTCTCCCTTACTCTACGAGCAGTACTTC	CASSAAASPLLYEQYF
NA	TRBV7-8	TRBJ2-3	NA	TGTGCCAGCACATCCGGGAACGAACTAGATACGCAGTATTTT	CASTSGNELDTQYF
NA	TRBV18	TRBJ1-2	NA	TGTGCCAGCTCACCACCGACAGACTATGGCTACACCTTC	CASSPPTDYGYTF
NA	TRBV11-2	TRBJ1-2	NA	TGTGCCAGCAAAGGGCTTAACTATGGCTACACCTTC	CASKGLNYGYTF
NA	TRBV24-1	TRBJ1-1	few	TGTGCCACCAGTGATGGGCCGACAGGGAACACTGAAGCTTTCTTT	CATSDGPTGNTEAFF
TRBD2	TRBV7-3	TRBJ2-1	NA	TGTGCCGGCAGTCGGACTAGCGGGAACAATGAGCAGTTCTTC	CAGSRTSGNNEQFF
TRBD2	TRBV3-1	TRBJ2-5	NA	TGTGCCAGCAGCCAGCTAGAGCGGGAGGGCCAGTACTTC	CASSQLEREGQYF
NA	TRBV12-3/TRBV12-4	TRBJ1-1	NA	TGTGCCAGCAGTTCCAAGTGGGTGAACACTGAAGCTTTCTTT	CASSSKWVNTEAFF
NA	TRBV29-1	TRBJ2-7	NA	TGCAACATAAGACTCGGATCCTACAATGAGCAGTACTTC	CNIRLGSYNEQYF
TRBD1	TRBV18	TRBJ1-1	NA	TGTGCCAGCTCACTACAGGGGGCAGAGAACACTGAAGCTTTCTTT	CASSLQGAENTEAFF
TRBD1	TRBV24-1	TRBJ2-7	few	TGTGCCACCAGTGATTACAGGGGCGAGCAGTACTTC	CATSDYRGEQYF